One and the same sample provided the 17 T cell receptor beta chains below, sequenced in a study of OX40 agonist ivuxolimab in advanced cancers. TCRdb keeps only in-frame clones here, not all; method: immunoSEQ multiplex PCR. This table holds 55,000 to 65,000 clones, 92% found once. The input for sequencing was CD4+ or CD8+ T cells sorted from blood, taken in a trial of the OX40 agonist ivuxolimab. The receptors were gathered from an adult with an advanced solid tumor such as melanoma, head and neck, liver or kidney cancer.

The V call is TRBV30, the J call TRBJ1-1, with 7 bases identical to TRBD1. CDR1 and CDR2 from the germline V gene are GTSNPN and SVGIG (reference sequence). The CDR3 runs to 14 residues. Trimming at V came to 5 bases and at J to 4 bases, leaving 10 bases not matched to a gene. The CDR3 sequence: CAWGTGAGGTEAFF. As DNA, the CDR3 is TGTGCCTGGGGGACCGGAGCAGGGGGCACTGAAGCTTTCTTT.

The chain couples TRBV7-8 to TRBJ2-7, with D uncertain. CDR1 is SGHVS and CDR2 is FQNEAQ in the germline V gene. V lost 3 bases and J lost 0, with 12 bases in between. The CDR3 runs 15 residues. This CDR3 is CASSFRSASSYEQYF. The CDR3, as DNA: TGTGCCAGCAGCTTTAGAAGCGCAAGCTCCTACGAGCAGTACTTC. Using reference TRBV7-8 and TRBJ2-7 for the parts outside the CDR3, the full variable domain is GAGVSQSPRYKVAKRGQDVALRCDPISGHVSLFWYQQALGQGPEFLTYFQNEAQLDKSGLPSDRFFAERPEGSVSTLKIQRTQQEDSAVYLCASSFRSASSYEQYFGPGTRLTVT.

The chain employs TRBV6-5 and TRBJ2-7; D is possibly TRBD2 (6 bases). Trimming took off 1 base at V and 1 base at J, with 11 bases between the two ends. The CDR3 runs to 15 residues. The germline gives CDR1 MNHEY, CDR2 SVGAGI. The CDR3 loop is CASSYYAGLSYEQYF. CDR3 in DNA: TGTGCCAGCAGTTACTATGCGGGGCTATCCTACGAGCAGTACTTC.

The CDR3 loop reads CASSMSFTEAFF. The CDR3 nucleotides are TGTGCCAGTAGTATGTCGTTCACTGAAGCTTTCTTT. V usage is TRBV19 and J usage is TRBJ1-1; no clear D. The CDR3 is made up of 12 amino acids. Germline V gene data show CDR1 as LNHDA and CDR2 as SQIVND (reference sequence). With 3 bases removed from V and 4 bases from J, the gap between germline ends came to 6 bases.

The chain joins TRBV6-1 to TRBJ2-3; 10 nucleotides agree with TRBD2. Germline V gives CDR1 MNHNS, CDR2 SASEGT. The CDR3 has 17 amino acids. The V and J ends lost 0 bases and 0 bases, in that order; junction bases with no gene match: 3. In nucleotides, the CDR3 is TGTGCCAGCAGTGAAGCTCGGACTAGCGGTAGCACAGATACGCAGTATTTT. Its translation: CASSEARTSGSTDTQYF.

The rearrangement joins TRBV6-6 to TRBJ2-7; 12 nucleotides match TRBD2. CDR3 length equals 16 residues. V shed 6 bases and J 4 bases; nucleotides not matched to a gene: 10. CDR1 is MNHNY, CDR2 SVGAGI, per germline (reference sequence). The DNA of the CDR3 is TGTGCCAGCAGCGGGGGACTAGCGGGTAGGGGGTACGAGCAGTACGTC. Protein sequence: CASSGGLAGRGYEQYV.

This sequence joins TRBV27 and TRBJ2-2, with D perhaps being TRBD1 or TRBD2 (5 bases each). The V end was cut by 5 bases, the J end by 7 bases, with 14 bases between. The CDR3 consists of 14 residues. The germline V gene has CDR1 MNHEY and CDR2 SMNVEV (reference sequence). This CDR3 reads CASSEDWGFGELFF. DNA of the CDR3: TGTGCCAGCAGTGAGGACTGGGGGTTCGGGGAGCTGTTTTTT.

This sequence joins TRBV28 and TRBJ1-6; D might be TRBD1 (5 bases). The CDR3 is made up of 15 amino acids. Deletions cut 7 bases from V and 9 bases from J, with 19 bases between. Germline V CDR1 and CDR2: MDHEN, SYDVKM. The CDR3 reads CASTLSTLGGSPLHF. DNA of the CDR3: TGTGCCAGCACCCTTTCGACTCTCGGGGGTTCACCCCTCCACTTT.

The chain links TRBV4-3 to TRBJ2-1; D is possibly TRBD2 (6 bases). The CDR3 runs to 14 residues. Germline loops: CDR1 LGHNA, CDR2 YSLEER. V was clipped by 3 bases and J by 4 bases, with 10 bases between them. The DNA for the CDR3 is TGCGCCAGCAGCCAGAGAGCGGGTTACAATGAGCAGTTCTTC. It codes for CASSQRAGYNEQFF.

The gene calls are TRBV7-3 and TRBJ2-1, with 10 bases lining up with TRBD2. J gave up 10 bases and V 1 base, and 4 bases lay outside the gene matches. Germline V gene sequence: CDR1 SGHTA, CDR2 FQGTGA. The CDR3 has 14 residues. CDR3 sequence: CASSLIGTSEEQFF. The CDR3 nucleotides read TGTGCCAGCAGCTTAATTGGGACTAGCGAAGAGCAGTTCTTC. The variable domain in full, with the rest retrieved from reference TRBV7-3 and TRBJ2-1, is GAGVSQTPSNKVTEKGKYVELRCDPISGHTALYWYRQSLGQGPEFLIYFQGTGAADDSGLPNDRFFAVRPEGSVSTLKIQRTERGDSAVYLCASSLIGTSEEQFFGPGTRLTVL.

The chain is built from TRBV30 and TRBJ2-7; D call uncertain. Germline V gene data show CDR1 as GTSNPN and CDR2 as SVGIG (reference sequence). The V and J ends lost 2 bases and 5 bases respectively, with 10 bases between them. The CDR3 sequence is 12 residues long. CDR3 coding DNA: TGTGCCTGGAGTCCCAAGTCCAACGAGCAGTACGTC. Amino acids: CAWSPKSNEQYV.

The chain is built from TRBV4-3 and TRBJ2-6; no clear D. The CDR3 has 16 residues. The V gene's germline CDR1 is LGHNA and CDR2 YSLEER. V was shortened by 4 bases and J by 0 bases, with 10 bases between the two germline ends. The CDR3 DNA follows: TGCGCCAGCAGCCCAAGTGGAATCTCTGGGGCCAACGTCCTGACTTTC. Its translation: CASSPSGISGANVLTF.

CDR3 DNA sequence: TGTGCCAGCAGCCAAGATGCTTCAGGGGAGAACACTGAAGCTTTCTTT. Translation: CASSQDASGENTEAFF. This sequence joins TRBV14 and TRBJ1-1, with D possibly TRBD1 on 6 matching bases. From germline, CDR1 is SGHDN and CDR2 FVKESK. This CDR3 is 16 amino acids long. V was trimmed by 0 bases and J by 1 base, leaving 12 bases between them.

This chain joins TRBV30 and TRBJ2-1; 7 nucleotides align to TRBD2. The germline CDR1 and CDR2 sequences are GTSNPN and SVGIG (reference sequence). This CDR3 contains 15 residues. The J segment lost 1 base and the V segment lost 2 bases, leaving 5 bases of the junction unmatched. CDR3 amino acids: CAWSRREWSYNEQFF. CDR3 in DNA: TGTGCCTGGAGTCGGCGGGAGTGGTCCTACAATGAGCAGTTCTTC.

This chain connects TRBV7-3 to TRBJ2-1; 16 bases agree with TRBD2. The germline V gene has CDR1 SGHTA and CDR2 FQGTGA. This CDR3 is 18 amino acids long. V lost 5 bases and J lost 4; bases outside the gene matches: 8. The CDR3 DNA follows: TGTGCCAGCAGCCCCGGGACTAGCGGGGGGGCGGGTTACAATGAGCAGTTCTTC. This codes for CASSPGTSGGAGYNEQFF.

The chain combines TRBV5-6 with TRBJ1-2; possibly TRBD1 for D (5 bases). The V end was cut by 4 bases, the J end by 4 bases, with 11 bases between. Per germline, CDR1 SGHDT and CDR2 YYEEEE. This CDR3 has 13 residues. The CDR3 is CASSGGATYGYTF. Here the CDR3 DNA reads TGTGCCAGCAGCGGCGGGGCAACCTATGGCTACACCTTC.

The chain uses TRBV10-3 and TRBJ2-3, with 9 bases fitting TRBD1. The V segment lost 0 bases and the J segment 0 bases; nucleotides outside the gene matches: 4. The CDR3 runs 17 residues. CDR1 ENHRY and CDR2 SYGVKD come from the germline V gene. CDR3 nucleotides: TGTGCCATCAGTGAGTCGCGGGGGACAGGGAGCACAGATACGCAGTATTTT. It translates to CAISESRGTGSTDTQYF.